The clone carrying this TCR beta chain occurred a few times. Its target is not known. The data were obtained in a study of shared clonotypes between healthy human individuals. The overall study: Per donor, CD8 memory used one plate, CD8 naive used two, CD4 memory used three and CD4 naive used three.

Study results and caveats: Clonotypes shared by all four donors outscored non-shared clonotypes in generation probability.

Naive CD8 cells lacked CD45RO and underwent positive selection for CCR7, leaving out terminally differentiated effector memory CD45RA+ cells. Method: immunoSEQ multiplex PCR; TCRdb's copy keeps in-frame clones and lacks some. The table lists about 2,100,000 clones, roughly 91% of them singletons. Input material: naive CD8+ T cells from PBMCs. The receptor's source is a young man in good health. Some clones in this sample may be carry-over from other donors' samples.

Here the CDR3 DNA reads TGTGCCAGCTCACAGGGAAACACTGAAGCTTTCTTT. Translated, it gives CASSQGNTEAFF. The V call is TRBV18, the J call TRBJ1-1, with D hard to call. CDR1 is KGHSH, CDR2 LQKENI, per germline. The CDR3 contains 12 residues. V dropped 4 bases and J dropped 2 bases, with 5 bases sitting between them.